The following is a T cell receptor (beta chain) sequence with its context. The source of the sample is a study of shared clonotypes between healthy human individuals. Per germline, CDR1 SGHNT and CDR2 YYREEE (reference sequence). The CDR3 loop spans 14 amino acids. V lost 4 bases, J lost 6 bases, and 4 bases stayed unmatched. Data came from immunoSEQ multiplex PCR; TCRdb stores just in-frame clones and leaves some out. The sample consists of approximately 2.4 million clones, approximately 94% of them appearing once. J is TRBJ2-3 and V is TRBV5-4; 11 bases line up with TRBD2. Sequenced material: naive CD4+ T cells sorted from blood. Subset noted: CD45RA+ positively selected. This TCR was sampled from a man aged 18 to 30 in good health. The CDR3 nucleotides are TGTGCCAGCAGCGCGACTAGCGGGACCGATACGCAGTATTTT. Protein sequence: CASSATSGTDTQYF.